This T cell receptor (beta chain) came from a study of blood T cell repertoires in COVID-19. Study in general: Spain, Italy and the United States supplied samples that represented acute and convalescent COVID-19.

This table comes from immunoSEQ multiplex PCR, and its TCRdb copy is limited to in-frame clones, with some not included. The sample includes 35,000 to 50,000 clones, around four fifths of them seen just once. Germline loops: CDR1 LNHDA, CDR2 SQIVND (reference sequence). Trimming took 6 bases from V and 6 from J, leaving 8 bases between them. The CDR3 extends over 12 amino acids. The sequencing sample was made of peripheral blood. The chain links TRBV19 to TRBJ2-2; D is uncertain. This receptor was obtained from a woman of 80 years or more with acute or convalescent COVID-19. CDR3 region: CASRTGPGELFF. CDR3 nucleotide sequence: TGTGCCAGTAGGACGGGTCCCGGGGAGCTGTTTTTT.